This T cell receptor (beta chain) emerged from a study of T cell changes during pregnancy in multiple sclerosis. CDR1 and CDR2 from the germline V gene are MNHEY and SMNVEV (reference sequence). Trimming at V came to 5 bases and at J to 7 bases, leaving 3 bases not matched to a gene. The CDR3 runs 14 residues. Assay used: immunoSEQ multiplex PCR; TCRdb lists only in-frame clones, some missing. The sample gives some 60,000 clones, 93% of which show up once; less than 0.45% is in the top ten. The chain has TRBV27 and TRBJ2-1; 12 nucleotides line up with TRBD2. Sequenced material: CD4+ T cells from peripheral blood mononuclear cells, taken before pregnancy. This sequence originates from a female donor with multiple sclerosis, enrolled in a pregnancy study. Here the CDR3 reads CASSVGLAGNEQFF. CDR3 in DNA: TGTGCCAGCAGTGTCGGACTAGCGGGAAATGAGCAGTTCTTC.